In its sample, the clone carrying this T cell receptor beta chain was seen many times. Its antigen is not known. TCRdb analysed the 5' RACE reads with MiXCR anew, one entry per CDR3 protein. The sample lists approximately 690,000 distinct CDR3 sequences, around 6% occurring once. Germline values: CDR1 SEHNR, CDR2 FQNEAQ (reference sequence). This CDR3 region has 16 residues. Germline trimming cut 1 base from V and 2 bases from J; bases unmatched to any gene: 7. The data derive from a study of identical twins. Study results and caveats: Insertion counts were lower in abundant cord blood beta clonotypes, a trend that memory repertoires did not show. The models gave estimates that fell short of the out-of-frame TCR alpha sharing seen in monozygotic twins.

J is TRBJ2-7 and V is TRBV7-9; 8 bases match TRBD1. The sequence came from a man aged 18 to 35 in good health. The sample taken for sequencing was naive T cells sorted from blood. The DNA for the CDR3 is TGTGCCAGCAGCTTAGAAGGTGGGACAGGAACCTACGAGCAGTACTTC. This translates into CASSLEGGTGTYEQYF.